The entry that follows covers one T cell receptor (beta chain) sequence. Its antigen is undetermined. In the PCR, 60 Vbeta and 13 Jbeta primers were used. This table comes from immunoSEQ multiplex PCR, and its TCRdb copy is limited to in-frame clones, with some not included. The data hold fewer than 250,000 clones, with around 88% observed a single time. This specimen belongs to a study of cytomegalovirus exposure and HLA in healthy donors. Whole-study results and caveats: Cytomegalovirus status was reportedly diagnosed by the classifier with high specificity and sensitivity. When a later analysis compared HLA-associated TCR beta chains with equally common others, the HLA-associated chains turned out to be more clonally expanded and to have lower generation probabilities. What was likely a sequencing artifact was a cluster of highly shared sequence variants. With DRB1 most and HLA-C fewest, TCR association rates differed between HLA loci in a later analysis.

Sequenced input: PBMCs. The TCR comes from a man in his forties or fifties in good health and CMV-seropositive.

For the CDR3, the DNA is TGTGCCATCAGTGAGTCGATCGCAGGGGACGAGCAGTACTTC. Protein sequence: CAISESIAGDEQYF. The chain links TRBV10-3 to TRBJ2-7; possible D gene TRBD1, 6 bases. The CDR3 covers 14 residues. Germline V gene data show CDR1 as ENHRY and CDR2 as SYGVKD. V lost 0 bases and J 5 bases, leaving 11 bases between the germline ends.